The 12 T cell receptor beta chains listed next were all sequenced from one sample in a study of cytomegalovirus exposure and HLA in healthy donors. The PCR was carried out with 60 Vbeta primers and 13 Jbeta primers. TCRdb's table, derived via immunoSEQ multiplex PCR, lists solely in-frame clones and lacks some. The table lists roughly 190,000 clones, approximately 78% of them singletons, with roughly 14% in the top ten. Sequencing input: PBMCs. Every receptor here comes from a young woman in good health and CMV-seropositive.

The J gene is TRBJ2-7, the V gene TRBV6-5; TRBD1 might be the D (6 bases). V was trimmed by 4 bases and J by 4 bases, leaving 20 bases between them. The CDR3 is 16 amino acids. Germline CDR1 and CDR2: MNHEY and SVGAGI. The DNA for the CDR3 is TGTGCCAGCAGTTTTCACAGGGTCGGGTTTTCTTACGAGCAGTACTTC. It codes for CASSFHRVGFSYEQYF.

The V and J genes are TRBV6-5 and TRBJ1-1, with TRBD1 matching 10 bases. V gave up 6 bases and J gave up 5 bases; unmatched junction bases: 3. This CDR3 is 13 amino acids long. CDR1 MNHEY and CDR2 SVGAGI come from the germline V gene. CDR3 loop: CASRRTGGTEAFF. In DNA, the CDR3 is TGTGCCAGCAGGAGGACAGGGGGGACTGAAGCTTTCTTT.

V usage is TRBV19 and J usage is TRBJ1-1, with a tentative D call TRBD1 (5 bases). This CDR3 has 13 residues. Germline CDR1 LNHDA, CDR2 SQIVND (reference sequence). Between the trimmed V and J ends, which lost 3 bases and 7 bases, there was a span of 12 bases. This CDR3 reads CASSIGGDVEAFF. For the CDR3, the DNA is TGTGCCAGTAGTATTGGGGGGGACGTTGAAGCTTTCTTT.

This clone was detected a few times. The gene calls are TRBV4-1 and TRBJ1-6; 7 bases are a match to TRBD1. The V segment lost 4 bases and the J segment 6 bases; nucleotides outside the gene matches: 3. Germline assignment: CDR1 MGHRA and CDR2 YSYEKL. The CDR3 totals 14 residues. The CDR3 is CASSPGQLNSPLHF. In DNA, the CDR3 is TGCGCCAGCAGCCCGGGACAGCTTAATTCACCCCTCCACTTT.

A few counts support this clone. The CDR3 coding sequence is TGTGCCAGTAGTATAGTAGGAGGGCGGACTGAAGCTTTCTTT. It encodes CASSIVGGRTEAFF. V and J are TRBV19 and TRBJ1-1, with D hard to call. CDR3 length equals 14 residues. The V end was cut by 1 base, the J end by 5 bases, with 11 bases between. From germline, CDR1 is LNHDA and CDR2 SQIVND (reference sequence).

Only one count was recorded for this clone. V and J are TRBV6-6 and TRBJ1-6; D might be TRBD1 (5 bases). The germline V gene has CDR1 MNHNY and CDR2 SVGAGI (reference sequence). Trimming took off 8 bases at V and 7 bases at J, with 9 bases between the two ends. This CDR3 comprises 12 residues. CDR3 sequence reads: CASYRSNSPLHF. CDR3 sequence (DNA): TGTGCCAGCTACAGGTCCAATTCACCCCTCCACTTT.

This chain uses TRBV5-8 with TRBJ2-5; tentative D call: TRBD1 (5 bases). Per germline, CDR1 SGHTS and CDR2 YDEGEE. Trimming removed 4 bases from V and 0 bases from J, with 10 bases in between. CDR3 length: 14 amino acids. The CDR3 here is CASSRQGYQETQYF. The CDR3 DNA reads TGTGCCAGCAGCCGCCAGGGATACCAAGAGACCCAGTACTTC. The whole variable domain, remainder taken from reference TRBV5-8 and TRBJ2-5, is EAGVTQSPTHLIKTRGQQATLRCSPISGHTSVYWYQQALGLGLQFLLWYDEGEERNRGNFPPRFSGRQFPNYSSELNVNALELEDSALYLCASSRQGYQETQYFGPGTRLLVL.

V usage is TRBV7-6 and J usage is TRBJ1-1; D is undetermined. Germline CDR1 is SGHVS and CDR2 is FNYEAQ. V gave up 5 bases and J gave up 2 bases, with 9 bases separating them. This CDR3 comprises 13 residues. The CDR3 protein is CASSIQLNTEAFF. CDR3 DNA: TGTGCCAGCAGCATACAGCTTAACACTGAAGCTTTCTTT.

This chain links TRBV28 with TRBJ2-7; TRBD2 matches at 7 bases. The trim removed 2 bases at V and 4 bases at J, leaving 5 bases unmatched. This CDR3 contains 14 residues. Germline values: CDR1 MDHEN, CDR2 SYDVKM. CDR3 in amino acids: CASSLGGRVYEQYF. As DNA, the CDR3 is TGTGCCAGCAGTTTAGGGGGGAGGGTATACGAGCAGTACTTC.

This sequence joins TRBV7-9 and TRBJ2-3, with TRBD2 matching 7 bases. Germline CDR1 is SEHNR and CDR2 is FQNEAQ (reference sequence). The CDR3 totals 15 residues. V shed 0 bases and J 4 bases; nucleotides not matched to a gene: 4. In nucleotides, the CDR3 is TGTGCCAGCAGCTTAGCTGCGGGAGCCCCAGATACGCAGTATTTT. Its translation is CASSLAAGAPDTQYF.

The CDR3 loop reads CASSPLAGDYEQYF. As DNA, the CDR3 is TGTGCCAGCAGCCCCTTAGCGGGAGACTACGAGCAGTACTTC. The chain combines TRBV5-4 with TRBJ2-7; the match to TRBD2 covers 9 bases. The CDR3 is made up of 14 amino acids. The germline V gene has CDR1 SGHNT and CDR2 YYREEE (reference sequence). Trimming removed 4 bases from V and 3 bases from J; junction bases left unmatched: 5.

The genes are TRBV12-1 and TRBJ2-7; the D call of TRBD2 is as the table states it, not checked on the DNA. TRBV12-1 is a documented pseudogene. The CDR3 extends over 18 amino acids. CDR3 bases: TGTGCCAGCAGCTTTGGGGGACTAGCGGGAGGGCCTTGTTACGAGCAGTACTTC. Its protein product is CASSFGGLAGGPCYEQYF.